Each of the 9 T cell receptor beta chains below was sequenced from the same sample in a study of T cell responses to AZD1222 COVID-19 vaccine. TCRdb keeps only in-frame clones here, not all; method: immunoSEQ multiplex PCR. The repertoire includes around 110,000 clones, roughly 87% of them detected once, and approximately 4.8% sits in the top ten. Material: peripheral blood, obtained 28 days after the second AZD1222 dose. These receptors all come from an adult who received the AZD1222 COVID-19 vaccine.

This rearrangement joins TRBV5-4 to TRBJ1-1; tentatively, D is TRBD1 (5 bases). CDR3 length: 15 amino acids. Germline V gene sequence: CDR1 SGHNT, CDR2 YYREEE (reference sequence). Trimming cost V 4 bases and J 8 bases, with 21 bases left between them. CDR3 loop: CASSPSGTHVEEAFF. CDR3 coding DNA: TGTGCCAGCAGCCCATCCGGGACCCACGTAGAGGAAGCTTTCTTT.

The chain combines TRBV5-4 with TRBJ1-2, with TRBD1 identical over 12 bases. This CDR3 is built from 16 residues. The ends lost 4 bases at V and 5 bases at J; junction bases unmatched: 9. CDR1 is SGHNT and CDR2 is YYREEE in the germline V gene (reference sequence). The CDR3 region is CASSAAGTGGPYGYTF. DNA for the CDR3: TGTGCCAGCAGCGCAGCCGGGACAGGGGGCCCGTATGGCTACACCTTC.

The J gene is TRBJ2-1, the V gene TRBV7-9; D may be TRBD2 (6 bases). Germline V gives CDR1 SEHNR, CDR2 FQNEAQ (reference sequence). Trimming took off 5 bases at V and 0 bases at J, with 11 bases between the two ends. The CDR3 runs to 15 residues. The CDR3 protein is CASSRQEGSYNEQFF. The CDR3 DNA reads as TGTGCCAGCAGCCGGCAGGAGGGCTCCTACAATGAGCAGTTCTTC.

The chain combines TRBV6-5 with TRBJ1-1; D unresolved. Germline CDR1 MNHEY, CDR2 SVGAGI. The CDR3 sequence is 13 residues long. The ends were cut back, 7 bases at V and 0 bases at J, with 9 bases in the middle. The CDR3 DNA is TGTGCCAGCACCAAGCGGGTGAACACTGAAGCTTTCTTT. Amino acids: CASTKRVNTEAFF.

Only a few counts were recorded for this clone. The chain uses TRBV7-6 and TRBJ2-2; 10 bases align to TRBD2. The ends lost 1 base at V and 7 bases at J; junction bases unmatched: 3. The CDR3 runs 15 residues. CDR1 is SGHVS, CDR2 FNYEAQ, per germline. CDR3 sequence: CASSLVLAGVGELFF. The CDR3 DNA reads TGTGCCAGCAGCTTAGTGCTAGCGGGGGTCGGGGAGCTGTTTTTT.

V gene TRBV12-5 combines with J gene TRBJ1-6; D not certain. V gave up 7 bases and J gave up 7 bases, with 11 bases separating them. Germline CDR1 LGHNT, CDR2 FRNRAP. The CDR3 totals 13 residues. In DNA form, the CDR3 reads TGTGCTAGTGTCCCGACTGGGAATTCACCCCTCCACTTT. It codes for CASVPTGNSPLHF.

This clone is a singleton in its sample. The chain carries TRBV28 and TRBJ2-1; no clear D gene. The CDR3 spans 12 residues. Germline V lookup: CDR1 MDHEN, CDR2 SYDVKM. Deletions cut 11 bases from V and 2 bases from J, with 10 bases between. CDR3 DNA: TGTGCCCTCCAGACCCCCTACAATGAGCAGTTCTTC. Its protein is CALQTPYNEQFF.

The gene calls are TRBV24-1 and TRBJ2-3; the D gene is possibly TRBD2 (6 bases). This CDR3 comprises 15 residues. The ends were cut back, 7 bases at V and 1 base at J, with 14 bases in the middle. Germline CDR1 KGHDR, CDR2 SFDVKD. CDR3 sequence reads: CATSGGEDGTDTQYF. In DNA form, the CDR3 reads TGTGCCACCAGCGGAGGGGAGGACGGCACAGATACGCAGTATTTT.

The V call is TRBV5-4, the J call TRBJ2-1; 10 bases agree with TRBD2. The CDR3 totals 17 residues. V dropped 0 bases and J dropped 1; count of bases not matched to a gene: 4. Germline V gives CDR1 SGHNT, CDR2 YYREEE (reference sequence). The chain's CDR3 is CASSLASGGLSYNEQFF. The DNA of the CDR3 is TGTGCCAGCAGCTTGGCTAGCGGGGGCCTGTCCTACAATGAGCAGTTCTTC. Together with reference TRBV5-4 and TRBJ2-1, the CDR3 gives the full variable domain: ETGVTQSPTHLIKTRGQQVTLRCSSQSGHNTVSWYQQALGQGPQFIFQYYREEENGRGNFPPRFSGLQFPNYSSELNVNALELDDSALYLCASSLASGGLSYNEQFFGPGTRLTVL.